This T cell receptor (beta chain) emerged from a study of blood T cell repertoires in COVID-19. Turning to the study itself: Researchers got acute and convalescent COVID-19 samples from the United States, Italy and Spain. PBMCs, B-cell-depleted T cells, or T cells were the source of the cDNA or gDNA that made up the material.

Trimming stripped 5 bases from V and 4 bases from J, with 12 bases between. The CDR3 spans 13 residues. Per the germline V gene, CDR1 is SGDLS and CDR2 is YYNGEE. Original methodology: Quantification of nucleated cells was approximated via reference gene primer amplification. Sequenced by immunoSEQ multiplex PCR; TCRdb stores in-frame clones only, minus some. That table furnishes V, J and clone size, whereas the DNA furnished D and trimming. Found here are some 130,000 clones, roughly 90% of them singletons; the top ten hold 3.5% to 5%. Seattle's enrolled individuals joined amid active infection and were then monitored longitudinally.

The chain links TRBV9 to TRBJ1-1; D is ambiguous. The sequencing input was peripheral blood. The sequence came from a man between 60 and 70 years old with COVID-19, enrolled during active disease. The CDR3 region has the DNA TGTGCCAGCAGTCTTCTCGGAGGCACTGAAGCTTTCTTT. Translating it yields CASSLLGGTEAFF. Full variable domain (missing parts from reference TRBV9 and TRBJ1-1): DSGVTQTPKHLITATGQRVTLRCSPRSGDLSVYWYQQSLDQGLQFLIQYYNGEERAKGNILERFSAQQFPDLHSELNLSSLELGDSALYFCASSLLGGTEAFFGQGTRLTVV.